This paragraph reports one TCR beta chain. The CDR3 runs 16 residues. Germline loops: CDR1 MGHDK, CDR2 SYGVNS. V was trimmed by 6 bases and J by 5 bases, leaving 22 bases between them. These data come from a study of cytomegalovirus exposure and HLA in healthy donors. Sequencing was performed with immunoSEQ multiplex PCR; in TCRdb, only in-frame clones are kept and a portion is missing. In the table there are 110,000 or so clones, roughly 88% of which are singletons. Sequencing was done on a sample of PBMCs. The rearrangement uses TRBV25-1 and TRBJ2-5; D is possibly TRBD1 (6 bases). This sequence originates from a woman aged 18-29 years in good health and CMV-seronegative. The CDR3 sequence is CASRASSGQPLETQYF. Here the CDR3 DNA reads TGTGCCAGCAGAGCATCATCAGGACAGCCCTTGGAGACCCAGTACTTC.